These 22 T cell receptor beta chains were all obtained from the same sample, sequenced in a study of T cells in Graves' hyperthyroidism and ophthalmopathy. From RNA transcripts, TCR beta CDR3 regions were amplified. Initially, a first-round RT-PCR of the TCR CDR3 employed the HTBI primer set. Using its own MiXCR run on the multiplex PCR reads, TCRdb lists one record per CDR3 protein. This sample has almost 350,000 distinct CDR3 sequences, with around 18% found just once. The sequenced material came from blood. Receptor source: a woman in her forties with Graves' ophthalmopathy.

This clonotype was seen ten or more times. V and J are TRBV15 and TRBJ2-7; D might be TRBD2 (5 bases). Trimming cost V 0 bases and J 0 bases, with 9 bases left between them. There are 15 residues in the CDR3. The germline V gene encodes CDR1 LNHNV and CDR2 YYDKDF (reference sequence). CDR3 amino acids: CATSRDQRSSYEQYF. The CDR3 DNA sequence: TGTGCCACCAGCAGAGATCAGCGGAGCTCCTACGAGCAGTACTTC.

This clonotype was counted many times. The V call is TRBV7-3, the J call TRBJ2-7; D call uncertain. The germline CDR1 and CDR2 sequences are SGHTA and FQGTGA. The V end was cut by 0 bases, the J end by 0 bases, with 3 bases between. The CDR3 runs 13 residues. CDR3 loop: CASSLTTSYEQYF. CDR3 in DNA: TGTGCCAGCAGCTTAACTACCTCCTACGAGCAGTACTTC. The variable domain in full, with the rest retrieved from reference TRBV7-3 and TRBJ2-7, is GAGVSQTPSNKVTEKGKYVELRCDPISGHTALYWYRQSLGQGPEFLIYFQGTGAADDSGLPNDRFFAVRPEGSVSTLKIQRTERGDSAVYLCASSLTTSYEQYFGPGTRLTVT.

This clonotype has a count of ten or more. The chain is built from TRBV11-2 and TRBJ2-3; tentatively, D is TRBD2 (6 bases). Between the trimmed V and J ends, which lost 3 bases and 6 bases, there was a span of 16 bases. Germline V gene sequence: CDR1 SGHAT, CDR2 FQNNGV. This CDR3 region has 15 residues. CDR3 amino acids: CASSFLAVPVDTQYF. CDR3 in DNA: TGTGCCAGCAGCTTCTTAGCGGTCCCGGTCGATACGCAGTATTTT. The full variable domain, with the rest looked up from reference TRBV11-2 and TRBJ2-3, is EAGVAQSPRYKIIEKRQSVAFWCNPISGHATLYWYQQILGQGPKLLIQFQNNGVVDDSQLPKDRFSAERLKGVDSTLKIQPAKLEDSAVYLCASSFLAVPVDTQYFGPGTRLTVL.

This clonotype appeared many times. The chain carries TRBV28 and TRBJ2-7, with TRBD1 as a possible D gene (5 bases). Germline V lookup: CDR1 MDHEN, CDR2 SYDVKM. The ends were cut back, 5 bases at V and 4 bases at J, with 12 bases in the middle. The CDR3 contains 13 residues. The CDR3 loop is CASSLNQGYEQYF. In DNA form, the CDR3 reads TGTGCCAGCAGTCTTAACCAGGGTTACGAGCAGTACTTC.

This clonotype showed up many times. The chain couples TRBV6-5 to TRBJ1-3; D gene uncertain. CDR3 length equals 12 residues. The germline V and J ends were trimmed by 6 bases and 2 bases, with 5 bases remaining between them. Germline V gene sequence: CDR1 MNHEY, CDR2 SVGAGI. CDR3 region: CASRGAGNTIYF. In nucleotides, the CDR3 is TGTGCCAGCAGGGGCGCTGGAAACACCATATATTTT.

This clonotype was counted ten times or more. The gene calls are TRBV28 and TRBJ1-2; D might be TRBD1 (5 bases). V lost 7 bases and J 4 bases, leaving 16 bases between the germline ends. CDR3 length: 14 residues. Germline CDR1 reads MDHEN; CDR2 reads SYDVKM. In DNA form, the CDR3 reads TGTGCCAGCATGGGAGCGGGGGGGACCTATGGCTACACCTTC. Translation: CASMGAGGTYGYTF.

This clonotype was observed at least ten times. The J gene is TRBJ1-2, the V gene TRBV6-1; 11 bases map to TRBD1. The germline gives CDR1 MNHNS, CDR2 SASEGT. The trim removed 7 bases at V and 7 bases at J, leaving 8 bases unmatched. The CDR3 totals 14 residues. The CDR3 coding sequence is TGTGCCAGCACTCTGGACAGGGGGCTAGTTGGCTACACCTTC. It encodes CASTLDRGLVGYTF.

This clonotype has a count of ten or more. DNA for the CDR3: TGCAGCGTTTCCGGGACAGGGACGAATAGCTACACCTTC. It encodes CSVSGTGTNSYTF. This chain joins TRBV29-1 and TRBJ1-2, with 9 bases lining up with TRBD1. V shed 5 bases, J shed 9 bases, and the junction held 10 bases outside the gene matches. The CDR3 has 13 residues. CDR1 is SQVTM, CDR2 ANQGSEA, per germline.

This clonotype was recorded many times. This chain joins TRBV28 and TRBJ2-5; D possibly corresponds to TRBD2 (5 bases). This CDR3 contains 12 residues. Per the germline V gene, CDR1 is MDHEN and CDR2 is SYDVKM. V was trimmed by 4 bases and J by 5 bases, leaving 8 bases between them. In nucleotides, the CDR3 is TGTGCCAGCAGTTCCGGCGGGGAGACCCAGTACTTC. Its translation: CASSSGGETQYF.

The table lists this clonotype with many counts. CDR3: CSARAAGGASQPQHF. DNA for the CDR3: TGCAGTGCTAGGGCGGCAGGGGGTGCAAGTCAGCCCCAGCATTTT. The chain employs TRBV20-1 and TRBJ1-5, with TRBD1 matching 7 bases. Germline CDR1 and CDR2: DFQATT and SNEGSKA (reference sequence). This CDR3 contains 15 residues. Trimming cost V 3 bases and J 6 bases; bases outside gene matches: 11.

Many counts were recorded for this clonotype. The rearrangement links TRBV6-2 or TRBV6-3 to TRBJ2-7, with D perhaps TRBD2 (5 bases). Trimming left V 4 bases short and J 4 bases short, with 17 bases between. The length of the CDR3 is 15 residues. The germline V gene encodes CDR1 MNHEY and CDR2 SVGEGT. CDR3 in DNA: TGTGCCAGCAGTTCAACGGGAAAGCAATGGTACGAGCAGTACTTC. This sequence encodes CASSSTGKQWYEQYF.

This clonotype was counted at least ten times. The J gene is TRBJ2-7, the V gene TRBV27; 8 bases are a match to TRBD2. CDR1 MNHEY and CDR2 SMNVEV come from the germline V gene (reference sequence). The CDR3 loop spans 14 amino acids. J was trimmed by 3 bases and V by 3 bases; bases with no gene match: 4. The DNA of the CDR3 is TGTGCCAGCAGTTTCCGGGGGGGCGACTACGAGCAGTACTTC. It yields the protein CASSFRGGDYEQYF.

This clonotype was picked up many times. The chain carries TRBV5-6 and TRBJ2-7; possible D gene TRBD2, 5 bases. CDR3 length: 13 residues. Germline values: CDR1 SGHDT, CDR2 YYEEEE. V lost 1 base, J lost 4 bases, and 9 bases lay in between. The CDR3 sequence: CASSLYGVYEQYF. The CDR3 nucleotides are TGTGCCAGCAGCTTGTACGGGGTTTACGAGCAGTACTTC. The variable domain in full, with the rest retrieved from reference TRBV5-6 and TRBJ2-7, is DAGVTQSPTHLIKTRGQQVTLRCSPKSGHDTVSWYQQALGQGPQFIFQYYEEEERQRGNFPDRFSGHQFPNYSSELNVNALLLGDSALYLCASSLYGVYEQYFGPGTRLTVT.

The V and J genes are TRBV11-2 and TRBJ1-2, with D perhaps matching TRBD1 (5 bases). Germline loops: CDR1 SGHAT, CDR2 FQNNGV. Trimming removed 1 base at V and 3 bases at J, with 9 bases between. This CDR3 region has 14 residues. CDR3 sequence (DNA): TGTGCCAGCAGCTTAGCCCGGGGCGACTATGGCTACACCTTC. It is translated as CASSLARGDYGYTF.

This clonotype appeared a few times. The CDR3 sequence: CASSFLLRGRDGYTF. In DNA form, the CDR3 reads TGTGCCAGCAGTTTTCTCTTGCGTGGGCGCGATGGCTACACCTTC. This chain links TRBV28 with TRBJ1-2; no clear D. The CDR3 extends over 15 amino acids. Germline V gene data show CDR1 as MDHEN and CDR2 as SYDVKM. Trimming removed 3 bases at V and 6 bases at J, with 17 bases between.

This clonotype was observed many times. The chain joins TRBV5-6 to TRBJ2-7; either TRBD1 or TRBD2 may fit D (5 bases each). V was trimmed by 3 bases and J by 1 base, leaving 11 bases between them. Germline V gene data show CDR1 as SGHDT and CDR2 as YYEEEE. The CDR3 has 14 residues. CDR3 bases: TGTGCCAGCAGCTCGACAGAGGGGTCCTACGAGCAGTACTTC. Translated: CASSSTEGSYEQYF.

This clonotype has at least ten counts. The chain uses TRBV19 and TRBJ2-7; D is unresolved. The CDR3 length is 11 residues. V lost 5 bases, J lost 9 bases, and 11 bases lay in between. CDR1 LNHDA and CDR2 SQIVND come from the germline V gene (reference sequence). In DNA form, the CDR3 reads TGTGCCAGTAGTTCTCGAATGGGGCAGTACTTC. This encodes CASSSRMGQYF.

The V call is TRBV30, the J call TRBJ2-5, with 8 bases matching TRBD1. CDR3 length: 16 residues. Germline lookup yields CDR1 GTSNPN and CDR2 SVGIG (reference sequence). J gave up 4 bases and V 0 bases, and 10 bases lay outside the gene matches. CDR3 loop: CAWSVLKGRGRETQYF. In DNA, the CDR3 is TGTGCCTGGAGTGTACTGAAAGGCAGGGGGCGAGAGACCCAGTACTTC. The full variable domain, with the rest looked up from reference TRBV30 and TRBJ2-5, is SQTIHQWPATLVQPVGSPLSLECTVEGTSNPNLYWYRQAAGRGLQLLFYSVGIGQISSEVPQNLSASRPQDRQFILSSKKLLLSDSGFYLCAWSVLKGRGRETQYFGPGTRLLVL.

The table lists this clonotype with many counts. The genes are TRBV9 and TRBJ2-2; D remains ambiguous. The CDR3 covers 12 residues. Germline V CDR1 and CDR2: SGDLS, YYNGEE. The ends were cut back, 2 bases at V and 8 bases at J, with 7 bases in the middle. The CDR3 nucleotides are TGTGCCAGCAGCGTCAATCAGGGGGAGCTGTTTTTT. Translated, it gives CASSVNQGELFF.

This clonotype was detected only a few times. The chain is built from TRBV30 and TRBJ1-5; TRBD1 aligns across 7 bases. Looked up from germline, CDR1 is GTSNPN and CDR2 is SVGIG (reference sequence). The V gene end was trimmed by 4 bases and the J gene end by 1 base; junction bases not matched to a gene: 7. CDR3 length: 15 residues. The CDR3 sequence: CAWTQGVGSNQPQHF. The CDR3 coding sequence is TGTGCCTGGACCCAGGGGGTTGGGAGCAATCAGCCCCAGCATTTT. Supplemented by reference TRBV30 and TRBJ1-5, the full variable domain reads SQTIHQWPATLVQPVGSPLSLECTVEGTSNPNLYWYRQAAGRGLQLLFYSVGIGQISSEVPQNLSASRPQDRQFILSSKKLLLSDSGFYLCAWTQGVGSNQPQHFGDGTRLSIL.

This clonotype was seen many times. The chain recombines TRBV19 with TRBJ1-1, with D hard to call. Germline V gives CDR1 LNHDA, CDR2 SQIVND (reference sequence). Trimming cost V 3 bases and J 0 bases, with 8 bases left between them. The CDR3 loop spans 14 amino acids. The CDR3 region has the DNA TGTGCCAGTAGTATTACGGACCTGAACACTGAAGCTTTCTTT. It is translated as CASSITDLNTEAFF.

Many counts were recorded for this clonotype. J is TRBJ1-2 and V is TRBV11-2; D not resolved. CDR1 and CDR2 from the germline V gene are SGHAT and FQNNGV. CDR3 length: 13 amino acids. V was shortened by 3 bases and J by 10 bases, with 15 bases between the two germline ends. The CDR3 sequence: CASSFGRVLDYTF. CDR3 nucleotide sequence: TGTGCCAGCAGCTTCGGGCGGGTATTAGACTACACCTTC.